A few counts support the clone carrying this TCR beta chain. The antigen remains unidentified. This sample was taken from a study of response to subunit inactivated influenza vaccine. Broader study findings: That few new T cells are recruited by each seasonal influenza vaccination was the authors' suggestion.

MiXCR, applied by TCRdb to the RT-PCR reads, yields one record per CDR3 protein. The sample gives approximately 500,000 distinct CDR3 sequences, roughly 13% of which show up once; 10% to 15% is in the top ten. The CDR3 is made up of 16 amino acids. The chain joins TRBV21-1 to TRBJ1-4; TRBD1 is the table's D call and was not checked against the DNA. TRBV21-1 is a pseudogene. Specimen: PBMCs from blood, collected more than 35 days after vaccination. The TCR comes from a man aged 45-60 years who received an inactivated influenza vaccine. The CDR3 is CASSKGRKGVDEKLFF. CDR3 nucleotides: TGTGCCAGCAGCAAAGGGAGGAAAGGGGTTGATGAAAAACTGTTTTTT.